This paragraph covers one T cell receptor beta chain sequence. The data are from a study of blood T cell repertoires in COVID-19. Background on the study: PBMCs, B-cell-depleted T cells, or T cells provided the cDNA or gDNA that made up the material.

Produced via immunoSEQ multiplex PCR; TCRdb's table is partial and in-frame only. The sample gives hundreds of thousands of clones, 70% to 85% of which show up once; approximately 3.1% is in the top ten. Sequencing input: PBMCs or T cells enriched from blood (not recorded which). The receptor was isolated from a woman aged 55-75 years who had recovered from COVID-19.

The CDR3: CASSLAGIRQETQYF. The CDR3 coding sequence is TGTGCCAGCAGCTTAGCCGGTATCCGACAAGAGACCCAGTACTTC. This chain links TRBV7-8 with TRBJ2-5; D remains ambiguous. The V gene lost 0 bases and the J gene lost 2 bases, with 10 bases spanning the gap. CDR3 size: 15 residues. CDR1 and CDR2 (germline): SGHVS, FQNEAQ.